This TCR beta chain was profiled in a study of blood T cell repertoires in COVID-19. On the study more broadly: The United States, Italy and Spain provided the acute and convalescent COVID-19 samples.

Participant ages covered about 18 to 89 years across some 25 US areas. Cohorts were based on clinical histories the participants reported. Recovered status in Cohort 3 required two negative PCRs, clearance, or symptom resolution. Sequencing used immunoSEQ multiplex PCR; TCRdb keeps in-frame clones, though not all of them. The sample records around 290,000 clones, roughly 88% being singletons. This receptor was identified in a woman aged 25 to 39 who had recovered from COVID-19. The sample comprised PBMCs or T cells enriched from blood (not recorded which).

The CDR3 DNA reads as TGCGCCAGCAGCTTGGGAGCGGGAGCGCCCTTAGGCAATGAGCAGTTCTTC. It specifies CASSLGAGAPLGNEQFF. The J gene is TRBJ2-1, the V gene TRBV5-1, with 8 bases fitting TRBD2. Looked up from germline, CDR1 is SGHRS and CDR2 is YFSETQ. This CDR3 comprises 17 residues. With V trimmed by 0 bases and J by 6 bases, 11 bases remained unmatched. The whole variable domain, remainder taken from reference TRBV5-1 and TRBJ2-1, is KAGVTQTPRYLIKTRGQQVTLSCSPISGHRSVSWYQQTPGQGLQFLFEYFSETQRNKGNFPGRFSGRQFSNSRSEMNVSTLELGDSALYLCASSLGAGAPLGNEQFFGPGTRLTVL.